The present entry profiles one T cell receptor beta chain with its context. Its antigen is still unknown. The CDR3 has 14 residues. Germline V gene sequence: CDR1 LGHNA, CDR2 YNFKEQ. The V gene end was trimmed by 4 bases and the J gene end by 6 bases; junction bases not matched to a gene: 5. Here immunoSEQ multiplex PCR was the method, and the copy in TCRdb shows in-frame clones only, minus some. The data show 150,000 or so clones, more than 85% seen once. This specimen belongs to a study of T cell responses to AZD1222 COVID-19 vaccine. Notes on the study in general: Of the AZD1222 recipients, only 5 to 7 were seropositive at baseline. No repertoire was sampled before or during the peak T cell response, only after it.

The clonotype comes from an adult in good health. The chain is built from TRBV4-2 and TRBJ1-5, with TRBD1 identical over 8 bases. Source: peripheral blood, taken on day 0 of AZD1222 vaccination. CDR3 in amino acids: CASSLTGAGQPQHF. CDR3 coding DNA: TGTGCCAGCAGCCTGACAGGGGCTGGTCAGCCCCAGCATTTT.